Sequencing of this T cell receptor (beta chain) was carried out in a study of T cell repertoires in ileal Crohn's disease. As for the study in general: Operated complications were stricturing disease (approximately 60%) and penetrating disease (approximately 39%).

Trimming shortened V by 4 bases and J by 7 bases, and 16 bases separated the two germline ends. CDR3 size: 14 residues. The germline gives CDR1 SGHTA, CDR2 FQGTGA. The protocol was immunoSEQ multiplex PCR, while the TCRdb copy is restricted to in-frame clones and leaves out a portion. The data show roughly 13,000 clones, with roughly 87% seen just once and roughly 3.3% held by the top ten. Study results and limitations: Endoscopic recurrence occurred in every patient whose clonality exceeded 26.8%.

About this clone itself: Its antigen is still unknown.

The rearrangement joins TRBV7-3 to TRBJ1-2; unclear D gene. What was sequenced was ileal tissue. The source is an adult with Crohn's disease. In nucleotides, the CDR3 is TGTGCCAGCAGCTCGATGGAGGGCCTTAGTGGCTACACCTTC. Amino acid sequence: CASSSMEGLSGYTF.